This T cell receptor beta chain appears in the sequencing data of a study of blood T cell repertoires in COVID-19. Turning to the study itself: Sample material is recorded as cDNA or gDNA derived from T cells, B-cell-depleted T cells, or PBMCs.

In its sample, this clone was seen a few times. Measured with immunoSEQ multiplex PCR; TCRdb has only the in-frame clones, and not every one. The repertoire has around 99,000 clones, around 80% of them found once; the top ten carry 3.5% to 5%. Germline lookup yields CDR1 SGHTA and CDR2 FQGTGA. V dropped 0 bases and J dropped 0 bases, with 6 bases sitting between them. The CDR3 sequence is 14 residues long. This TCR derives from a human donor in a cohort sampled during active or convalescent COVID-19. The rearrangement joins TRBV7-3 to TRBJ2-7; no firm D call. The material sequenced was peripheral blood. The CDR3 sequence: CASSLTAPSYEQYF. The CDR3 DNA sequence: TGTGCCAGCAGCTTAACGGCCCCCTCCTACGAGCAGTACTTC.